This T cell receptor (beta chain) was recovered during a study of control samples from healthy donors and cancer patients. The V gene's germline CDR1 is SEHNR and CDR2 FQNEAQ (reference sequence). Trimming took off 5 bases at V and 1 base at J, with 18 bases between the two ends. CDR3 length: 17 residues. TCRdb keeps only in-frame clones here, not all; method: immunoSEQ multiplex PCR. Of approximately 82,000 clones listed, 80% to 95% are singletons. This chain links TRBV7-9 with TRBJ1-5, with D perhaps TRBD1 (5 bases). This TCR was recovered from a woman between 40 and 55 years old with lung cancer. The sequencing input was PBMCs. This CDR3 is CASSPGGGWESNQPQHF. CDR3 nucleotide sequence: TGTGCCAGCAGCCCCGGGGGGGGGTGGGAAAGCAATCAGCCCCAGCATTTT.